This T cell receptor (beta chain) was sequenced during a study of blood T cell repertoires in COVID-19. Study as a whole: Acute and convalescent COVID-19 specimens originated in the United States, Italy and Spain. Sources were T cells, B-cell-depleted T cells, or PBMCs; the material itself was cDNA or gDNA.

Germline lookup yields CDR1 SGDLS and CDR2 YYNGEE. Trimming removed 4 bases from V and 0 bases from J; junction bases left unmatched: 2. The CDR3 sequence is 15 residues long. In the source study's methods: Reference gene primer amplification in the assay estimated nucleated cell counts. Using immunoSEQ multiplex PCR, the repertoire was profiled, and TCRdb retains in-frame clones only, with some absent. V and J calls and clone size are those listed in that table; D and trimming were worked out from the DNA. The data contain approximately 130,000 clones, about 90% of them singletons. The sample was peripheral blood. V usage is TRBV9 and J usage is TRBJ2-3; 10 bases are a match to TRBD2. The TCR originated in a woman aged 50 to 65 who had recovered from COVID-19. The chain's CDR3 is CASSSSGGSTDTQYF. DNA for the CDR3: TGTGCCAGCAGCTCTAGCGGGGGAAGCACAGATACGCAGTATTTT.